The 3 T cell receptor beta chains reported below all come from one sample, sequenced in a study of CD8 T cells in ankylosing spondylitis. Study observations and caveats: Several highly homologous variants made up a TCR beta motif, and this motif appeared characteristic of ankylosing spondylitis blood.

TCRdb redid the calling of the 5' RACE reads with MiXCR, one entry per CDR3 protein. This table has 300,000 to 400,000 distinct CDR3 sequences, more than 20% appearing once. Their cognate antigens are unknown. Sequencing was performed on blood, either unsorted or a sorted T cell fraction (not recorded which). The receptors stem from a male donor with ankylosing spondylitis.

This clonotype appeared many times. The V call is TRBV12-3 or TRBV12-4, the J call TRBJ2-4, with unresolved D. This CDR3 has 12 residues. The V end lost 4 bases, the J end lost 10 bases, and 11 bases lay between the germline ends. DNA of the CDR3: TGTGCCAGCAGTTCCTCGGACGTAATTCAGTACTTC. Protein product: CASSSSDVIQYF.

The chain combines TRBV5-1 with TRBJ2-3; 9 nucleotides line up with TRBD1. CDR3 length: 15 residues. Trimming at V came to 4 bases and at J to 2 bases, leaving 5 bases not matched to a gene. Germline CDR1 SGHRS, CDR2 YFSETQ. This chain's CDR3 is CASSPRDRATDTQYF. The CDR3 DNA reads as TGCGCCAGCAGCCCCCGGGACAGGGCCACAGATACGCAGTATTTT.

This clonotype was observed a few times. The rearrangement joins TRBV2 to TRBJ2-5; the match to TRBD1 covers 8 bases. Germline V CDR1 and CDR2: SNHLY, FYNNEI. There are 14 residues in the CDR3. The V and J ends lost 3 bases and 2 bases, in that order; junction bases with no gene match: 2. The CDR3 region has the DNA TGTGCCAGCAGTGATCGGACAGGGCAAGAGACCCAGTACTTC. Its protein product is CASSDRTGQETQYF. The variable domain in full, with the rest retrieved from reference TRBV2 and TRBJ2-5, is EPEVTQTPSHQVTQMGQEVILRCVPISNHLYFYWYRQILGQKVEFLVSFYNNEISEKSEIFDDQFSVERPDGSNFTLKIRSTKLEDSAMYFCASSDRTGQETQYFGPGTRLLVL.